This T cell receptor beta chain was captured by sequencing in a study of blood T cell repertoires in COVID-19. Overall study: COVID-19 samples from acute and convalescent phases originated in the United States, Italy and Spain. From T cells, B-cell-depleted T cells, or PBMCs came the material, which was cDNA or gDNA.

This CDR3 contains 13 residues. Trimming took off 7 bases at V and 4 bases at J, with 13 bases between the two ends. The germline V gene has CDR1 LNHDA and CDR2 SQIVND (reference sequence). Source study methods: Reference gene primer amplification yielded estimated nucleated cell counts. Only in-frame clones appear in the TCRdb table, and some are missing; sequencing was by immunoSEQ multiplex PCR. V, J and clone size are taken as reported in that table, and D and trimming were inferred from the DNA itself. The data show 100,000 or so clones, roughly 96% seen once. The rearrangement uses TRBV19 and TRBJ1-2; D is possibly TRBD1 (6 bases). Material: peripheral blood. This receptor was taken from a human donor with active COVID-19. The donor label of this sample is uncertain. CDR3 DNA sequence: TGTGCCAGTACCCCGACAGGTTCCTATGGCTACACCTTC. Translation: CASTPTGSYGYTF.